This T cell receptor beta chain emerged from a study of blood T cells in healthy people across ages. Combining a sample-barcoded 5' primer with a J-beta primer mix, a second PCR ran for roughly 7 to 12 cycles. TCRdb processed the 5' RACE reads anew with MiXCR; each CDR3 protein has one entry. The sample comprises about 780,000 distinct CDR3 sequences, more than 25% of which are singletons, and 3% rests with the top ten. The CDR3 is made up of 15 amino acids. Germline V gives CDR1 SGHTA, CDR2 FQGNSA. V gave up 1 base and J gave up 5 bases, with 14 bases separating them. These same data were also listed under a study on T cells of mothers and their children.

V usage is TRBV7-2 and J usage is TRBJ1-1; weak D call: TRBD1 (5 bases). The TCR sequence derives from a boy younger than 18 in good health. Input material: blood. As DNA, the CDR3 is TGTGCCAGCAGCTTAGGGGGCAGGGAGGGAACTGAAGCTTTCTTT. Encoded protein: CASSLGGREGTEAFF.